The clone carrying this TCR beta chain was recorded only once. This record belongs to a study of technical replicates of blood from four donors. CDR3 size: 15 residues. The germline V and J ends were trimmed by 0 bases and 2 bases, with 9 bases remaining between them. The germline V gene has CDR1 SGHRS and CDR2 YFSETQ. Clones were sequenced by immunoSEQ multiplex PCR, and TCRdb holds only the in-frame ones, with some missing. Seen here are 9,500 to 15,000 clones, just under 95% observed once, and the top ten hold roughly 6.7%. The sample consisted of PBMCs. This chain joins TRBV5-1 and TRBJ2-1; possibly TRBD1 for D (6 bases). The receptor was isolated from a human donor in good health. CDR3: CASSLGQGTYNEQFF. The CDR3 region has the DNA TGCGCCAGCAGCTTGGGGCAGGGGACCTACAATGAGCAGTTCTTC.